The next 2 T cell receptor beta chains were all read from a single sample in a study of regulatory and conventional T cells in RAG deficiency. Genomic DNA came from blood conventional CD4+ T cells gated CD25-low CD127-high. Sequencing used immunoSEQ multiplex PCR; TCRdb keeps in-frame clones, though not all of them. The sample consists of 25,000 to 35,000 clones, about 96% of them appearing once. This same sample was also part of a study on regulatory T cells. Turning to that study: The PCR used 52 TRBV and 13 TRBJ primers.

Sequencing was performed on CD25- CD4+ T cells sorted from blood. Receptors were obtained from a human donor in good health.

V gene TRBV7-2 combines with J gene TRBJ2-1, with TRBD2 matching 12 bases. This CDR3 comprises 16 residues. The germline CDR1 and CDR2 sequences are SGHTA and FQGNSA. J lost 8 bases, V lost 2 bases, and 7 bases had no gene match. DNA for the CDR3: TGTGCCAGCAGCTTATTGCTAGCGGGAGGGCGGGATGAGCAGTTCTTC. It is translated as CASSLLLAGGRDEQFF.

To note about this clone: Other DNA sequences in the sample encode the same CDR3. The J gene is TRBJ2-5, the V gene TRBV2, with a possible D match to TRBD2 (6 bases). From germline, CDR1 is SNHLY and CDR2 FYNNEI. CDR3 length equals 15 residues. With 2 bases removed from V and 6 bases from J, the gap between germline ends came to 16 bases. The CDR3 protein is CASSERVSGSKTQYF. The DNA for the CDR3 is TGTGCCAGCAGTGAAAGGGTTAGCGGTTCTAAGACCCAGTACTTC.